This T cell receptor beta chain is drawn from a study of neurological immune-mediated disorders. Study results and limitations: Because no CDR3 amino acid sequences were shared across subjects by expanded clones, private repertoires were suggested in all groups.

The unsorted libraries originated from 2 million PBMCs kept at -80 C. The authors made cDNA by 5'RACE with 10-nucleotide random UMIs. TCRdb reprocessed the 5' RACE reads via MiXCR and lists one record per CDR3 protein. Of some 95,000 distinct CDR3 sequences in the sample, 3% to 4% are singletons; the top ten hold around 6%. Germline V gives CDR1 SGHRS, CDR2 YFSETQ. The V gene end was trimmed by 4 bases and the J gene end by 5 bases; junction bases not matched to a gene: 11. The CDR3 consists of 15 residues. This clonotype was detected ten times or more. Its antigen is as yet unknown. The TCR comes from a woman aged 18-29 years with multiple sclerosis. V usage is TRBV5-1 and J usage is TRBJ1-1, with 7 bases lining up with TRBD1. The material sequenced was PBMCs. The CDR3 nucleotides read TGCGCCAGCAGCCACCAAAGGGACAGCGGAACTGAAGCTTTCTTT. This codes for CASSHQRDSGTEAFF.